This T cell receptor beta chain was identified during a study of blood T cell repertoires in COVID-19. The overall study: In each case, the material was cDNA or gDNA derived from T cells, B-cell-depleted T cells, or PBMCs.

From germline, CDR1 is WSHSY and CDR2 SAAADI. The CDR3 loop spans 12 amino acids. V lost 1 base, J lost 5 bases, and 5 bases lay in between. TCRdb's table, derived via immunoSEQ multiplex PCR, lists solely in-frame clones and lacks some. The table shows 60,000 to 65,000 clones, with about four fifths occurring only once. This chain links TRBV10-2 with TRBJ1-2; D call uncertain. This TCR came from a man aged 55 to 70 with COVID-19, enrolled during active disease. Material for sequencing was peripheral blood. The DNA for the CDR3 is TGCGCCAGCAGTGAGTTAGAGTATGGCTACACCTTC. Its translation is CASSELEYGYTF.